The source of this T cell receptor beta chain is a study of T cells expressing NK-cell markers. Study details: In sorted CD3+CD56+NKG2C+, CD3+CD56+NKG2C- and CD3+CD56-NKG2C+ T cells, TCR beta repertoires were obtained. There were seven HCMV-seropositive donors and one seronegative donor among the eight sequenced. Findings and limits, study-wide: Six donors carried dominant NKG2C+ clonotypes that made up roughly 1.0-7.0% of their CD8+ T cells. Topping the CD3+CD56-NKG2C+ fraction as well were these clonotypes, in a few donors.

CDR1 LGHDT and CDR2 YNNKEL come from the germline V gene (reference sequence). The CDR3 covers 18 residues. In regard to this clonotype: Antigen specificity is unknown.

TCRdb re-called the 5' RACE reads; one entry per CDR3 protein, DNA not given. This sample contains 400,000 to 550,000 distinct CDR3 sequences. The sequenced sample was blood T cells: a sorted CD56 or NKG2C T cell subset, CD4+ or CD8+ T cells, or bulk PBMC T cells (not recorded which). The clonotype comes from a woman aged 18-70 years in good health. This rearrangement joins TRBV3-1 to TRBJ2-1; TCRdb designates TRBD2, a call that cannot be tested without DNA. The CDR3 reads CASSHRSKGTPTYNEQFF.